This TCR beta chain was identified during a study of blood T cell repertoires in COVID-19. The CDR3 sequence is 12 residues long. Trimming took off 0 bases at V and 9 bases at J, with 6 bases between the two ends. Germline lookup yields CDR1 MGHRA and CDR2 YSYEKL. Repertoires were generated with immunoSEQ multiplex PCR, while TCRdb's copy carries only in-frame clones and drops some. The profile shows some 60,000 clones, more than 90% of them singletons. Sequenced sample: peripheral blood. The sequence was collected from a human donor in a cohort sampled during active COVID-19. The V gene is TRBV4-1, the J gene TRBJ2-1; unclear D gene. The CDR3 DNA reads as TGCGCCAGCAGCCAAGATCACACTGAGCAGTTCTTC. Protein sequence: CASSQDHTEQFF.